One and the same sample provided the 24 T cell receptor beta chains below, sequenced in a study of cytomegalovirus exposure and HLA in healthy donors. 60 Vbeta and 13 Jbeta primers were used in PCR. Produced via immunoSEQ multiplex PCR; TCRdb's table is partial and in-frame only. Recorded for this sample: tens of thousands of clones. The sequenced sample consisted of PBMCs. Source of these receptors: a woman aged 55 to 70 in good health and CMV-seronegative.

The J gene is TRBJ2-3, the V gene TRBV14; D unclear. Germline V CDR1 and CDR2: SGHDN, FVKESK. Trimming removed 4 bases at V and 1 base at J, with 9 bases between. CDR3 size: 14 residues. The CDR3 sequence is CASSPRAGTDTQYF. CDR3 DNA: TGTGCCAGCAGCCCTCGTGCGGGCACAGATACGCAGTATTTT.

The chain uses TRBV27 and TRBJ2-5; D may be TRBD2 (6 bases). Trimming pared 2 bases from V and 7 bases from J, leaving 11 bases between. Looked up from germline, CDR1 is MNHEY and CDR2 is SMNVEV (reference sequence). The CDR3 is made up of 13 amino acids. CDR3 loop: CASSLEGAGTQYF. CDR3 in DNA: TGTGCCAGCAGTTTAGAGGGAGCGGGGACCCAGTACTTC.

The J gene is TRBJ1-1, the V gene TRBV7-9; tentatively, D is TRBD1 (5 bases). V shed 0 bases and J shed 11 bases, with 19 bases lying between them. CDR1 and CDR2 (germline): SEHNR, FQNEAQ (reference sequence). The CDR3 spans 15 residues. This chain's CDR3 is CASSLAPTRGWEAFF. Here the CDR3 DNA reads TGTGCCAGCAGCTTAGCCCCCACCCGGGGGTGGGAGGCTTTCTTT.

The CDR3 DNA reads as TGCGCCAGCAGCCAAGATTTGGGGGGTGGAGGGAATGGCTACACCTTC. Translated, it gives CASSQDLGGGGNGYTF. The gene calls are TRBV4-3 and TRBJ1-2; possible D gene TRBD1, 5 bases. From germline, CDR1 is LGHNA and CDR2 YSLEER. V lost 0 bases and J 6 bases, leaving 17 bases between the germline ends. The CDR3 is 16 amino acids.

This chain links TRBV18 with TRBJ2-7; 7 bases are a match to TRBD2. There are 17 residues in the CDR3. CDR1 and CDR2 (germline): KGHSH, LQKENI. Germline trimming cut 2 bases from V and 3 bases from J; bases unmatched to any gene: 13. CDR3 loop: CASSPFPPAGKGYEQYF. The CDR3 DNA reads TGTGCCAGCTCACCATTCCCCCCAGCGGGAAAAGGCTACGAGCAGTACTTC. The variable domain in full, completed from reference TRBV18 and TRBJ2-7, reads NAGVMQNPRHLVRRRGQEARLRCSPMKGHSHVYWYRQLPEEGLKFMVYLQKENIIDESGMPKERFSAEFPKEGPSILRIQQVVRGDSAAYFCASSPFPPAGKGYEQYFGPGTRLTVT.

The chain combines TRBV7-2 with TRBJ2-5; D might be TRBD1 (5 bases). Trimming left V 1 base short and J 5 bases short, with 17 bases between. The CDR3 consists of 16 residues. The germline V gene has CDR1 SGHTA and CDR2 FQGNSA. The CDR3 region is CASSLGGQGKGETQYF. The CDR3 DNA reads TGTGCCAGCAGCTTAGGTGGGCAGGGTAAAGGGGAGACCCAGTACTTC.

The genes are TRBV18 and TRBJ1-5; 8 nucleotides agree with TRBD1. The junction had 9 bases not matched to a gene; V was cut back by 6 bases and J by 5 bases. The CDR3 is made up of 15 amino acids. CDR1 is KGHSH and CDR2 is LQKENI in the germline V gene. Here the CDR3 DNA reads TGTGCCAGCTCTCCCCAGGGGGCTGCGGATCAGCCCCAGCATTTT. Translating gives CASSPQGAADQPQHF.

The chain joins TRBV29-1 to TRBJ2-3; 12 nucleotides line up with TRBD2. Germline V CDR1 and CDR2: SQVTM, ANQGSEA. The CDR3 spans 14 residues. With V trimmed by 5 bases and J by 4 bases, 4 bases remained unmatched. The CDR3 DNA reads as TGCAGCGTTTTGCTAGCGGGAGGGCCAGATACGCAGTATTTT. It yields the protein CSVLLAGGPDTQYF.

In terms of frequency, this clone is medium-sized. The chain couples TRBV5-1 to TRBJ2-5, with 12 nucleotides matching TRBD1. Germline CDR1 SGHRS, CDR2 YFSETQ. CDR3 length: 18 amino acids. The junction had 14 bases not matched to a gene; V was cut back by 4 bases and J by 4 bases. The CDR3 is CASSIGPGQGANGETQYF. CDR3 sequence (DNA): TGCGCCAGCAGCATAGGACCGGGACAGGGGGCTAACGGAGAGACCCAGTACTTC.

The DNA of the CDR3 is TGTGCCAGCAGCCAAGACTTCAAGCTAGCGGGAGGTTTCTACGAGCAGTACTTC. Translated: CASSQDFKLAGGFYEQYF. The chain couples TRBV4-2 to TRBJ2-5; 11 bases map to TRBD2. The J call may be in error: the DNA end matches TRBJ2-7 better. The CDR3 is 18 amino acids. CDR1 is LGHNA, CDR2 YNFKEQ, per germline.

J is TRBJ1-1 and V is TRBV5-1; 8 bases align to TRBD1. Per germline, CDR1 SGHRS and CDR2 YFSETQ. V trimming: 4 bases; J trimming: 1 base; junction bases outside the gene matches: 6. CDR3 length: 15 amino acids. This CDR3 is CASSQGTGGNTEAFF. CDR3 in DNA: TGCGCCAGCAGCCAAGGGACAGGAGGGAACACTGAAGCTTTCTTT.

This chain joins TRBV6-5 and TRBJ2-1, with TRBD1 matching 10 bases. This CDR3 has 14 amino acids. The germline V gene encodes CDR1 MNHEY and CDR2 SVGAGI. Trimming took 6 bases from V and 9 from J; bases not matched to a gene: 8. The CDR3 DNA sequence: TGTGCCAGCAGCCGCATGGGACAGGGGAGTGAGCAGTTCTTC. Residues: CASSRMGQGSEQFF.

V and J are TRBV2 and TRBJ2-2, with 7 nucleotides matching TRBD1. With V trimmed by 3 bases and J by 0 bases, 4 bases remained unmatched. Per the germline V gene, CDR1 is SNHLY and CDR2 is FYNNEI. This CDR3 is built from 16 residues. DNA for the CDR3: TGTGCCAGCAGTGAGGGGCAGGGGGCGAACACCGGGGAGCTGTTTTTT. Amino acids: CASSEGQGANTGELFF.

The rearrangement joins TRBV27 to TRBJ2-2, with TRBD2 matching 10 bases. The V gene's germline CDR1 is MNHEY and CDR2 SMNVEV (reference sequence). J was trimmed by 6 bases and V by 0 bases; bases with no gene match: 16. The CDR3 runs 20 residues. CDR3 protein: CASSLSVGPSGRSWPGELFF. The CDR3 DNA reads as TGTGCCAGCAGTTTATCTGTGGGGCCTAGCGGGAGAAGTTGGCCCGGGGAGCTGTTTTTT.

The gene calls are TRBV5-1 and TRBJ2-7; a possible D gene is TRBD2 (6 bases). The V end lost 0 bases, the J end lost 3 bases, and 16 bases lay between the germline ends. Germline V gives CDR1 SGHRS, CDR2 YFSETQ. The CDR3 runs 16 residues. CDR3 residues: CASSLEPRDSNYEQYF. The CDR3 DNA is TGCGCCAGCAGCTTGGAGCCCCGGGACTCGAACTACGAGCAGTACTTC. The variable domain in full, completed from reference TRBV5-1 and TRBJ2-7, reads KAGVTQTPRYLIKTRGQQVTLSCSPISGHRSVSWYQQTPGQGLQFLFEYFSETQRNKGNFPGRFSGRQFSNSRSEMNVSTLELGDSALYLCASSLEPRDSNYEQYFGPGTRLTVT.

This chain connects TRBV19 to TRBJ2-7; the match to TRBD2 covers 10 bases. V lost 3 bases and J lost 2; bases outside the gene matches: 4. Germline V CDR1 and CDR2: LNHDA, SQIVND (reference sequence). CDR3 length: 15 amino acids. The CDR3 DNA follows: TGTGCCAGTAGTATCGAGCGGGGGGGGGCCTACGAGCAGTACTTC. Amino acids: CASSIERGGAYEQYF.

The chain links TRBV19 to TRBJ1-2, with D maybe TRBD1 (5 bases). CDR1 is LNHDA and CDR2 is SQIVND in the germline V gene (reference sequence). The ends were cut back, 5 bases at V and 3 bases at J, with 13 bases in the middle. There are 14 residues in the CDR3. In DNA form, the CDR3 reads TGTGCCAGTAGTCTTACAGGACGGGACTATGGCTACACCTTC. This gives the protein CASSLTGRDYGYTF.

The chain recombines TRBV21-1 with TRBJ2-7; the table calls TRBD2, which could not be checked here. TRBV21-1 is listed as a pseudogene. CDR3 length equals 19 residues. The CDR3 coding sequence is TGTGCCAGCAGCAAAGTTGGCGGATTCGGTGGTAGCGGGAACCACGAGCAGTACTTC. Residues: CASSKVGGFGGSGNHEQYF.

The chain uses TRBV6-5 and TRBJ2-5, with D possibly TRBD2 on 6 matching bases. Looked up from germline, CDR1 is MNHEY and CDR2 is SVGAGI. V was trimmed by 0 bases and J by 4 bases, leaving 9 bases between them. This CDR3 is 14 amino acids long. The CDR3 DNA is TGTGCCAGCAGTTACTCGATCGGGGGAGAGACCCAGTACTTC. Amino acids: CASSYSIGGETQYF.

This chain links TRBV28 with TRBJ2-1, with D hard to call. The CDR3 runs 12 residues. The germline V and J ends were trimmed by 3 bases and 6 bases, with 6 bases remaining between them. Germline V gene sequence: CDR1 MDHEN, CDR2 SYDVKM. CDR3 bases: TGTGCCAGCAGTTTTAATTTCAATGAGCAGTTCTTC. This sequence encodes CASSFNFNEQFF.

This chain connects TRBV30 to TRBJ1-1; D is perhaps TRBD1 (5 bases). The germline gives CDR1 GTSNPN, CDR2 SVGIG (reference sequence). Trimming shortened V by 0 bases and J by 3 bases, and 8 bases separated the two germline ends. This CDR3 comprises 13 residues. This chain's CDR3 is CAWSVQVDTEAFF. CDR3 DNA sequence: TGTGCCTGGAGTGTACAGGTGGACACTGAAGCTTTCTTT. Supplemented by reference TRBV30 and TRBJ1-1, the full variable domain reads SQTIHQWPATLVQPVGSPLSLECTVEGTSNPNLYWYRQAAGRGLQLLFYSVGIGQISSEVPQNLSASRPQDRQFILSSKKLLLSDSGFYLCAWSVQVDTEAFFGQGTRLTVV.

The genes are TRBV18 and TRBJ2-7, with 11 bases matching TRBD2. The CDR3 runs 15 residues. V shed 5 bases and J 5 bases; nucleotides not matched to a gene: 8. Per the germline V gene, CDR1 is KGHSH and CDR2 is LQKENI. CDR3 protein: CASSSASGRFNEQYF. CDR3 sequence (DNA): TGTGCCAGCTCATCGGCTAGCGGGAGGTTCAACGAGCAGTACTTC.

The genes are TRBV4-1 and TRBJ2-5; TRBD2 is a possible D gene (6 bases). Trimming cost V 5 bases and J 9 bases, with 19 bases left between them. The CDR3 runs 14 residues. CDR1 is MGHRA, CDR2 YSYEKL, per germline. Written as DNA, the CDR3 is TGCGCCAGCAGCTTCGAGCTAGCGTGGAGAGCCCAGTACTTC. It yields the protein CASSFELAWRAQYF.

The rearrangement uses TRBV28 and TRBJ2-1; 9 positions agree with TRBD2. V was clipped by 7 bases and J by 4 bases; unmatched bases: 5. The CDR3 consists of 14 residues. Germline V gene lookup returns CDR1 MDHEN and CDR2 SYDVKM. The CDR3 sequence is CASTLGLAYNEQFF. As DNA, the CDR3 is TGTGCCAGCACCCTTGGACTAGCGTACAATGAGCAGTTCTTC. Filled out from reference TRBV28 and TRBJ2-1, the complete variable domain reads DVKVTQSSRYLVKRTGEKVFLECVQDMDHENMFWYRQDPGLGLRLIYFSYDVKMKEKGDIPEGYSVSREKKERFSLILESASTNQTSMYLCASTLGLAYNEQFFGPGTRLTVL.